The clone carrying this T cell receptor beta chain was seen a few times. What it binds is not known. Next came a second PCR, run for roughly 6 to 11 cycles, which used a sample-barcoded 5' primer along with a J-beta primer mix. Each CDR3 protein is one row after TCRdb ran MiXCR on the 5' RACE reads. The sample holds roughly 800,000 distinct CDR3 sequences, roughly 25% seen once. This entry comes from a study of blood T cells in healthy people across ages. Overall study findings and caveats: Roughly linear age-related decline in beta diversity appeared, significant by age about 37.

After removal of 5 bases from V and 7 bases from J, the junction contained 8 bases not matched to a gene. In germline, CDR1 is SEHNR, CDR2 FQNEAQ (reference sequence). The CDR3 length is 16 residues. The data were also submitted as part of a second study, on T cells of mothers and their children. As reported in that work: Study donors consisted of a few healthy Caucasian mothers and their six children. In the second PCR, M1S primer introduced barcodes and 2-4 random bases.

The chain recombines TRBV7-9 with TRBJ2-6; 10 bases map to TRBD1. Material: blood. The receptor was derived from a boy between 10 and 17 years old in good health. This CDR3 is CASSPLGTGEANVLTF. The CDR3 nucleotides read TGTGCCAGCAGCCCATTAGGGACAGGGGAAGCCAACGTCCTGACTTTC.